This TCR beta chain is from a study of shared clonotypes between healthy human individuals. Trimming took off 0 bases at V and 11 bases at J, with 11 bases between the two ends. CDR3 length equals 13 residues. CDR1 and CDR2 (germline): WSHSY, SAAADI. Clones were sequenced by immunoSEQ multiplex PCR, and TCRdb holds only the in-frame ones, with some missing. The profile shows 2 million to 2.5 million clones, roughly 95% of them singletons. The source of this sequence is a man aged 18 to 30 in good health. The sequenced sample consisted of naive CD4+ T cells sorted from blood. Noted subset: CD45RA+ positively selected. This chain uses TRBV10-2 with TRBJ2-1; D gene uncertain. For the CDR3, the DNA is TGCGCCAGCAGTGAGTCAAGGGTCAGTCAGCAGTTCTTC. It specifies CASSESRVSQQFF.